Following are 12 T cell receptor beta chains from one sample sequenced in a study of OX40 agonist ivuxolimab in advanced cancers. Clones were read by immunoSEQ multiplex PCR, and TCRdb kept only the in-frame ones, dropping some. The repertoire consists of over 80,000 clones, with about 90% occurring once and the leading ten covering 1% to 1.3%. The sequencing here drew on CD4+ or CD8+ T cells sorted from blood, taken in a trial of the OX40 agonist ivuxolimab. Receptors originate from an adult with an advanced solid tumor such as melanoma, head and neck, liver or kidney cancer.

This chain connects TRBV19 to TRBJ1-5; tentatively, D is TRBD1 (5 bases). Trimming pared 6 bases from V and 0 bases from J, leaving 12 bases between. This CDR3 has 15 residues. Germline V CDR1 and CDR2: LNHDA, SQIVND (reference sequence). CDR3 DNA: TGTGCCAGTAGGACAGCGTCCCTTAGCAATCAGCCCCAGCATTTT. Translation gives CASRTASLSNQPQHF.

J is TRBJ1-1 and V is TRBV29-1; the D is unclear. The germline V gene has CDR1 SQVTM and CDR2 ANQGSEA. Trimming pared 2 bases from V and 1 base from J, leaving 8 bases between. The CDR3 has 13 residues. CDR3 protein: CSVEPGGNTEAFF. CDR3 coding DNA: TGCAGCGTTGAACCGGGTGGGAACACTGAAGCTTTCTTT.

The gene calls are TRBV7-9 and TRBJ2-7, with D tentatively TRBD2 (6 bases). V gave up 5 bases and J gave up 0 bases, with 23 bases separating them. This CDR3 contains 18 residues. Looked up from germline, CDR1 is SEHNR and CDR2 is FQNEAQ (reference sequence). The CDR3, as DNA: TGTGCCAGCAGCCCTAGGCGGCGGGAAAGGAGCAGCTCCTACGAGCAGTACTTC. It yields the protein CASSPRRRERSSSYEQYF. Variable domain in full (rest from reference TRBV7-9 and TRBJ2-7): DTGVSQNPRHKITKRGQNVTFRCDPISEHNRLYWYRQTLGQGPEFLTYFQNEAQLEKSRLLSDRFSAERPKGSFSTLEIQRTEQGDSAMYLCASSPRRRERSSSYEQYFGPGTRLTVT.

The chain recombines TRBV25-1 with TRBJ2-3; 8 bases align to TRBD2. The CDR3 is 16 amino acids. The V gene end was trimmed by 4 bases and the J gene end by 0 bases; junction bases not matched to a gene: 6. Germline V CDR1 and CDR2: MGHDK, SYGVNS. The CDR3 reads CASSAALAGSTDTQYF. For the CDR3, the DNA is TGTGCCAGCAGTGCGGCGTTAGCGGGAAGCACAGATACGCAGTATTTT.

The chain carries TRBV28 and TRBJ2-7; tentatively, D is TRBD2 (5 bases). CDR3 length: 14 residues. Between the trimmed V and J ends, which lost 6 bases and 3 bases, there was a span of 15 bases. In germline, CDR1 is MDHEN, CDR2 SYDVKM. CDR3 protein: CASRPSQAIYEQYF. The CDR3 bases are TGTGCCAGCAGACCTAGCCAGGCGATCTACGAGCAGTACTTC.

The V and J genes are TRBV4-3 and TRBJ1-3; tentatively, D is TRBD1 (6 bases). Germline loops: CDR1 LGHNA, CDR2 YSLEER. The CDR3 extends over 20 amino acids. V gave up 4 bases and J gave up 0 bases, with 25 bases separating them. The CDR3 protein is CASSRGRTAGHLISGNTIYF. CDR3 nucleotide sequence: TGCGCCAGCAGCCGAGGTCGTACGGCGGGACACCTAATCTCTGGAAACACCATATATTTT.

The chain joins TRBV5-1 to TRBJ1-1; the D is unclear. The germline V gene encodes CDR1 SGHRS and CDR2 YFSETQ. The CDR3 has 14 residues. V gave up 0 bases and J gave up 2 bases, with 8 bases separating them. CDR3 DNA sequence: TGCGCCAGCAGCTTGGTGGCAGGAAACACTGAAGCTTTCTTT. Encoded protein: CASSLVAGNTEAFF. The complete variable domain, with remaining parts taken from reference TRBV5-1 and TRBJ1-1, reads KAGVTQTPRYLIKTRGQQVTLSCSPISGHRSVSWYQQTPGQGLQFLFEYFSETQRNKGNFPGRFSGRQFSNSRSEMNVSTLELGDSALYLCASSLVAGNTEAFFGQGTRLTVV.

This clone has more than one count but fewer than ten. The chain combines TRBV5-8 with TRBJ1-2; unclear D gene. The CDR3 sequence is 13 residues long. Germline loops: CDR1 SGHTS, CDR2 YDEGEE. V shed 2 bases and J shed 3 bases, with 8 bases lying between them. DNA for the CDR3: TGTGCCAGCAGCTTCCGTTGGGACTATGGCTACACCTTC. Translated, it gives CASSFRWDYGYTF.

The genes are TRBV29-1 and TRBJ2-7; possibly TRBD1 for D (5 bases). Germline V gene sequence: CDR1 SQVTM, CDR2 ANQGSEA. The CDR3 sequence is 12 residues long. The CDR3 protein is CRVRAASYEQYF. CDR3 bases: TGCAGGGTCAGGGCTGCCTCCTACGAGCAGTACTTC.

V gene TRBV30 combines with J gene TRBJ1-4, with D possibly TRBD1 on 5 matching bases. Per the germline V gene, CDR1 is GTSNPN and CDR2 is SVGIG (reference sequence). The CDR3 runs to 13 residues. V was pared by 2 bases and J by 8 bases, with 12 bases between. In nucleotides, the CDR3 is TGTGCCTGGAGTCCGAGGGGAACGGAAAAACTGTTTTTT. It is translated as CAWSPRGTEKLFF.

Concerning this clone: Other DNA sequences in the sample encode the same CDR3. The chain joins TRBV5-8 to TRBJ1-3; D is undetermined. Trimming took off 4 bases at V and 2 bases at J, with 10 bases between the two ends. This CDR3 has 14 amino acids. The germline V gene encodes CDR1 SGHTS and CDR2 YDEGEE. The CDR3 here is CASSLSGAGNTIYF. CDR3 DNA: TGTGCCAGCAGCCTCAGCGGGGCTGGAAACACCATATATTTT.

The CDR3 is CASLYTGADTEAFF. CDR3 DNA: TGTGCCAGCCTATACACAGGGGCGGACACTGAAGCTTTCTTT. The gene calls are TRBV6-6 and TRBJ1-1, with 7 positions matching TRBD1. Germline lookup yields CDR1 MNHNY and CDR2 SVGAGI (reference sequence). The CDR3 covers 14 residues. With V trimmed by 8 bases and J by 3 bases, 9 bases remained unmatched.